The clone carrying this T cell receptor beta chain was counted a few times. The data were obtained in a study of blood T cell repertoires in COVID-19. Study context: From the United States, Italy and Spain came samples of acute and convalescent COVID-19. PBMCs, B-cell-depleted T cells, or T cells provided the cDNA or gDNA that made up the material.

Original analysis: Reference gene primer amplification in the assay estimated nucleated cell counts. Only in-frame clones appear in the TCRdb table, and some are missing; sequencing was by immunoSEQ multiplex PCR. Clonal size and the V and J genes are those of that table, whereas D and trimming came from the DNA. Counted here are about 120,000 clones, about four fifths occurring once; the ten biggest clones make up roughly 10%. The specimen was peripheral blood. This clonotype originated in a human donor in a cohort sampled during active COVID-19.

The CDR3 sequence: CASLKTTGGTTYNEQFF. CDR3 nucleotide sequence: TGTGCCAGCCTTAAGACAACAGGGGGAACTACCTACAATGAGCAGTTCTTC. V and J are TRBV14 and TRBJ2-1; 8 bases fit TRBD1. The J segment lost 2 bases and the V segment lost 8 bases, leaving 14 bases of the junction unmatched. Germline V CDR1 and CDR2: SGHDN, FVKESK. The CDR3 runs 17 residues.